The next 5 T cell receptor beta chains were all read from a single sample in a study of shared clonotypes between healthy human individuals. Naive CD8 isolation took CD45RO-negative cells positively selected for CCR7 and excluded terminally differentiated effector memory CD45RA+ cells. Sequencing was performed with immunoSEQ multiplex PCR; in TCRdb, only in-frame clones are kept and a portion is missing. The sample lists about 2.1 million clones; about 93% were seen once. The sample comprised naive CD8+ T cells from PBMCs. Receptor source: a man between 18 and 35 years old in good health. Some clones in this sample may be carry-over from other donors' samples.

This clone appeared a single time. V and J are TRBV30 and TRBJ2-7; the D call may be TRBD1 or TRBD2 (5 bases each). The germline V gene has CDR1 GTSNPN and CDR2 SVGIG (reference sequence). This CDR3 is built from 13 residues. The V end lost 0 bases, the J end lost 6 bases, and 12 bases lay between the germline ends. CDR3 sequence (DNA): TGTGCCTGGAGTGTACTACAGGAGGTCGAGCAGTACTTC. It translates to CAWSVLQEVEQYF.

The CDR3 DNA sequence: TGTGCCAGCAGGACGGACTCTAGCTCCTACAATGAGCAGTTCTTC. This encodes CASRTDSSSYNEQFF. J is TRBJ2-1 and V is TRBV2; maybe TRBD2 (5 bases). The CDR3 sequence is 15 residues long. The V and J ends lost 6 bases and 0 bases respectively, with 12 bases between them. The germline V gene has CDR1 SNHLY and CDR2 FYNNEI.

The chain has TRBV6-1 and TRBJ2-7; D ambiguous. The CDR3 totals 13 residues. CDR1 and CDR2 (germline): MNHNS, SASEGT. Deletions cut 4 bases from V and 0 bases from J, with 7 bases between. CDR3 sequence (DNA): TGTGCCAGCAGTGGCGGCGACTCCTACGAGCAGTACTTC. Amino acids: CASSGGDSYEQYF.

This clone appeared a single time. The chain links TRBV14 to TRBJ1-1; tentative D call: TRBD1 (5 bases). CDR1 is SGHDN, CDR2 FVKESK, per germline. V lost 1 base to trimming and J lost 6 bases, with 15 bases between them. The length of the CDR3 is 15 residues. The CDR3 nucleotides read TGTGCCAGCAGCCAAGTTGCGGCAGGAGGGGCTGAAGCTTTCTTT. Amino acids: CASSQVAAGGAEAFF. Combining the CDR3 with reference TRBV14 and TRBJ1-1 gives the whole variable domain EAGVTQFPSHSVIEKGQTVTLRCDPISGHDNLYWYRRVMGKEIKFLLHFVKESKQDESGMPNNRFLAERTGGTYSTLKVQPAELEDSGVYFCASSQVAAGGAEAFFGQGTRLTVV.

This clone came up once. The V gene is TRBV2, the J gene TRBJ2-7; TRBD2 is a possible D gene (5 bases). Germline lookup yields CDR1 SNHLY and CDR2 FYNNEI. The CDR3 length is 15 residues. Deletions cut 0 bases from V and 4 bases from J, with 13 bases between. CDR3 nucleotides: TGTGCCAGCAGTGAAGCTAGCGTTAAATGGTACGAGCAGTACTTC. It translates to CASSEASVKWYEQYF.